Sequencing of this T cell receptor (beta chain) was carried out in a study of cytomegalovirus exposure and HLA in healthy donors. As for the study in general: Of all 400 or so donors who were genotyped, 75% to 85% belonged to the Caucasian-associated ancestry cluster. General observations from the study: In all likelihood, a cluster of highly shared sequence variants was a sequencing artifact. Looking again later, the authors saw that most CMV-associated TCR beta chains seemed HLA-restricted.

The PCR had 60 Vbeta and 13 Jbeta primers. The method was immunoSEQ multiplex PCR; TCRdb's version includes in-frame clones alone and lacks a portion of them. This table holds roughly 130,000 clones, approximately 69% found once. Concerning this clone: Its antigen is unknown.

V shed 7 bases and J shed 4 bases, with 23 bases lying between them. Germline-derived CDR1 and CDR2 are SGHTS and YDEGEE. The CDR3 has 17 amino acids. The chain joins TRBV5-8 to TRBJ2-2, with D perhaps TRBD2 (5 bases). This clonotype was sampled from a middle-aged man in good health and CMV-seropositive. What was sequenced was PBMCs. CDR3 in amino acids: CASYPLNRAAVTGELFF. The CDR3 coding sequence is TGTGCCAGCTACCCTCTGAATCGAGCGGCAGTCACCGGGGAGCTGTTTTTT. The entire variable domain, with the rest obtained from reference TRBV5-8 and TRBJ2-2, is as follows: EAGVTQSPTHLIKTRGQQATLRCSPISGHTSVYWYQQALGLGLQFLLWYDEGEERNRGNFPPRFSGRQFPNYSSELNVNALELEDSALYLCASYPLNRAAVTGELFFGEGSRLTVL.